This T cell receptor beta chain was captured by sequencing in a study of T cell responses to AZD1222 COVID-19 vaccine. Whole-study findings and limits: Repertoire samples came only from after the peak T cell response.

Clones were read by immunoSEQ multiplex PCR, and TCRdb kept only the in-frame ones, dropping some. The table lists around 110,000 clones, around nine tenths of them singletons. In germline, CDR1 is DFQATT, CDR2 SNEGSKA (reference sequence). V gave up 3 bases and J gave up 4 bases, with 6 bases separating them. The CDR3 contains 12 residues. About this clone: The antigen remains unidentified.

The chain links TRBV20-1 to TRBJ2-2; a weak D match, TRBD2 (6 bases). The source of this sequence is an adult who received the AZD1222 COVID-19 vaccine. The source was peripheral blood, collected 28 days after the second AZD1222 dose. DNA of the CDR3: TGCAGTGCTAGTAGCGGCACCGGGGAGCTGTTTTTT. This gives the protein CSASSGTGELFF.